Described below is a single TCR beta chain sequence and its context. The data originate from a study of T cells expressing NK-cell markers. Template switching by 5'RACE with UMIs generated the TCR beta cDNA. TCRdb reanalyzed the 5' RACE reads, giving one entry per CDR3 protein sequence and no DNA. Here the sample table reports roughly 300,000 distinct CDR3 sequences. The CDR3 loop spans 13 amino acids. Germline V gene lookup returns CDR1 SGHDN and CDR2 FVKESK. This rearrangement joins TRBV14 to TRBJ1-1; TCRdb's assignment of TRBD1 cannot be checked, as there is no DNA. Sample: blood T cells: a sorted CD56 or NKG2C T cell subset, CD4+ or CD8+ T cells, or bulk PBMC T cells (not recorded which). This receptor was identified in a woman aged 18-70 years in good health. This CDR3 is CASSSQGPTEAFF.